This section outlines one T cell receptor beta chain sequence together with its context. This entry comes from a study of CD8 T cells in Susac syndrome. J gave up 7 bases and V 6 bases, and 18 bases lay outside the gene matches. Germline assignment: CDR1 MNHEY and CDR2 SVGEGT. The CDR3 consists of 17 residues. Reverse transcription of 0.5 to 1 ug RNA was performed with random hexamers. One entry per CDR3 protein results from TCRdb running MiXCR on the immunoSEQ multiplex PCR reads. Among about 400,000 distinct CDR3 sequences listed, 75% to 90% were seen once. The study sequenced TCR beta in blood CD8+ and CD4+ T cells. It was negative isolation that provided the CD8+ and CD4+ T cells, whereas TEMRA cells were enriched by FACS.

Sequencing was carried out using CD8+ T cells from PBMCs. J is TRBJ2-1 and V is TRBV6-2 or TRBV6-3, with 7 bases matching TRBD2. This clonotype was sampled from a human donor with multiple sclerosis. In DNA form, the CDR3 reads TGTGCCAGCAGCTCTCGGGACTACCTCCGGGGTGGGAATGAGCAGTTCTTC. This encodes CASSSRDYLRGGNEQFF.